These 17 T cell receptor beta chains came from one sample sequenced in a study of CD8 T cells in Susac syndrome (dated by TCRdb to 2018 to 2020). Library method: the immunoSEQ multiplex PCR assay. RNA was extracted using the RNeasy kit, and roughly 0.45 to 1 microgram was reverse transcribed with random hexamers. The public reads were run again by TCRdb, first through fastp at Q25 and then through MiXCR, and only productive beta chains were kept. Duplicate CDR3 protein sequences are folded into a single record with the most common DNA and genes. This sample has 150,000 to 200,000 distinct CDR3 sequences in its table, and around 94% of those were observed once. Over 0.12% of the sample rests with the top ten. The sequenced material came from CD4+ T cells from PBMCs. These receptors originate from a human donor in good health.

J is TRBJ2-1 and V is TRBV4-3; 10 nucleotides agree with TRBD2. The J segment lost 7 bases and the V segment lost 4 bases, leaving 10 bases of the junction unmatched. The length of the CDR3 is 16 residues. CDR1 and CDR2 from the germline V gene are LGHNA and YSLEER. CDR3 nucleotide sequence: TGCGCCAGCAGCCCCCCGGGGCTAGCGGGGGAAAATGAGCAGTTCTTC. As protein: CASSPPGLAGENEQFF.

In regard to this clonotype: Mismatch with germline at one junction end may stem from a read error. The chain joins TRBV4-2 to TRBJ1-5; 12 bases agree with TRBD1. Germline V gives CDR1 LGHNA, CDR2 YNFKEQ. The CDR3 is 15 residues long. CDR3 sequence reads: CASNQGTGGIQPQHF. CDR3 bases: TGTGCCAGCAACCAAGGGACAGGGGGCATTCAGCCCCAGCATTTT.

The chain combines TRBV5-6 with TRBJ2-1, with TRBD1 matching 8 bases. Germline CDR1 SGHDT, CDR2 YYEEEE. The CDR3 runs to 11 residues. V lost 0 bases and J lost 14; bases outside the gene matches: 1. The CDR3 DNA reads TGTGCCAGCAGCTTGGGGACAGGGAAGTTCTTC. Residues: CASSLGTGKFF. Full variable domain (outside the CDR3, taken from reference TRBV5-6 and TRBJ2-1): DAGVTQSPTHLIKTRGQQVTLRCSPKSGHDTVSWYQQALGQGPQFIFQYYEEEERQRGNFPDRFSGHQFPNYSSELNVNALLLGDSALYLCASSLGTGKFFGPGTRLTVL.

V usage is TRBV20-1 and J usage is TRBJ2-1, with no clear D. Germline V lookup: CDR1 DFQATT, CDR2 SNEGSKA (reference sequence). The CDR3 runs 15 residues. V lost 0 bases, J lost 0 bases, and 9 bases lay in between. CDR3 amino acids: CSARDPGSSYNEQFF. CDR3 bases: TGCAGTGCTAGAGATCCAGGCAGCTCCTACAATGAGCAGTTCTTC.

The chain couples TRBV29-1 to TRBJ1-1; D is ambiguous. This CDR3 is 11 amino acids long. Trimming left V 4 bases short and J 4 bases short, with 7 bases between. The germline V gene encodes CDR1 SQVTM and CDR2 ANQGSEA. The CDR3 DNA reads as TGCAGCGTTGCAAGTAGCACTGAAGCTTTCTTT. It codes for CSVASSTEAFF.

The CDR3 loop reads CASSRTRKETQYF. In DNA form, the CDR3 reads TGTGCCAGCAGCCGGACCCGAAAGGAGACCCAGTACTTC. V and J are TRBV7-8 and TRBJ2-5; D unresolved. The CDR3 extends over 13 amino acids. Trimming stripped 5 bases from V and 5 bases from J, with 12 bases between. CDR1 is SGHVS, CDR2 FQNEAQ, per germline. The full variable domain, with the rest looked up from reference TRBV7-8 and TRBJ2-5, is GAGVSQSPRYKVAKRGQDVALRCDPISGHVSLFWYQQALGQGPEFLTYFQNEAQLDKSGLPSDRFFAERPEGSVSTLKIQRTQQEDSAVYLCASSRTRKETQYFGPGTRLLVL.

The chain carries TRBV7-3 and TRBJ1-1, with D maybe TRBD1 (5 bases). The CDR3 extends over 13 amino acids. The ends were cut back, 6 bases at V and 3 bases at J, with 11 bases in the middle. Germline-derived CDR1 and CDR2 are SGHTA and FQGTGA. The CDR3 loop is CASSSGGDTEAFF. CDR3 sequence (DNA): TGTGCCAGCAGTTCGGGAGGGGACACTGAAGCTTTCTTT.

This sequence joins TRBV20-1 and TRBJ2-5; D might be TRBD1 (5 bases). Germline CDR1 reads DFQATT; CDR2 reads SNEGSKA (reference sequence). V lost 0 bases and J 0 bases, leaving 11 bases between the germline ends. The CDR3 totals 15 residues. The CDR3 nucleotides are TGCAGTGCTAGAGATCGTACAGGCTACCAAGAGACCCAGTACTTC. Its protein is CSARDRTGYQETQYF.

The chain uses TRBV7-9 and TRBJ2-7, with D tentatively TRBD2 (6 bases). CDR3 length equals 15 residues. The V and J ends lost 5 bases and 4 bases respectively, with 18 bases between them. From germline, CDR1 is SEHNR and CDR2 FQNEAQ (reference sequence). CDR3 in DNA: TGTGCCAGCAGCCCCGGGTGGGGGGAACAATACGAGCAGTACTTC. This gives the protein CASSPGWGEQYEQYF.

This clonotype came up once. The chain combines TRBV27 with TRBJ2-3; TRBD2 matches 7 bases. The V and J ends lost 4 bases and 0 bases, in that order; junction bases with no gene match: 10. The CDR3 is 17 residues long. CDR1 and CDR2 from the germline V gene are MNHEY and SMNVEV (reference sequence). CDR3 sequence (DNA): TGTGCCAGCAGTTCTACCTCTAGCGGATCTAGCACAGATACGCAGTATTTT. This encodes CASSSTSSGSSTDTQYF.

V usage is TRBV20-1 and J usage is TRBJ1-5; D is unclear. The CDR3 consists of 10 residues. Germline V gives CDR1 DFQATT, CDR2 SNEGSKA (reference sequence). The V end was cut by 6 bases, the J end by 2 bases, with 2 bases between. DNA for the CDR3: TGCAGTGCGGGCAATCAGCCCCAGCATTTT. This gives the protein CSAGNQPQHF.

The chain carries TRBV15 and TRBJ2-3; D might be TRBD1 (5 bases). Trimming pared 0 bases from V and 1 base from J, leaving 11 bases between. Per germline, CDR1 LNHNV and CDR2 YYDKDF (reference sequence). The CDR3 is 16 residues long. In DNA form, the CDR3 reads TGTGCCACCAGCAGAGATCAAGGGGCGGGCACAGATACGCAGTATTTT. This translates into CATSRDQGAGTDTQYF.

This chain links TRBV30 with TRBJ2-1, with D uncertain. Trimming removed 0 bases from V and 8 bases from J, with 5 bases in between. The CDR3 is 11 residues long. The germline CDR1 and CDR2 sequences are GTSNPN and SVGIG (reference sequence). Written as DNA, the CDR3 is TGTGCCTGGAGTGTACGTGATGAGCAGTTCTTC. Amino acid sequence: CAWSVRDEQFF.

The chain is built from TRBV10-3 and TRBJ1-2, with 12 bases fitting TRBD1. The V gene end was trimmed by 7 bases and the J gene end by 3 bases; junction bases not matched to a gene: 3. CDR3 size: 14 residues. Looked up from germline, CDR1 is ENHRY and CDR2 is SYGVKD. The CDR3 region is CAIKGTGGDYGYTF. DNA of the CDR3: TGTGCCATCAAGGGGACAGGGGGCGACTATGGCTACACCTTC.

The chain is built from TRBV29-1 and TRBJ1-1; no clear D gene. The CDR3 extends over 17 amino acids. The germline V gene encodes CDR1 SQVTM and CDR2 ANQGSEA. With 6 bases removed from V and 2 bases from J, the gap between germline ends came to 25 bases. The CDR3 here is CSVAGTVGGQSNTEAFF. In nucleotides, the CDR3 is TGCAGCGTCGCGGGAACAGTAGGAGGTCAGAGCAACACTGAAGCTTTCTTT.

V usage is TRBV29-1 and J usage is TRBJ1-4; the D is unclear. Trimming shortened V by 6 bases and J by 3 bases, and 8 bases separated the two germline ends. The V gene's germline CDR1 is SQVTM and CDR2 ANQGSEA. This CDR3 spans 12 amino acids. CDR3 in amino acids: CSVGGPNEKLFF. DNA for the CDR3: TGCAGCGTCGGTGGGCCTAATGAAAAACTGTTTTTT.

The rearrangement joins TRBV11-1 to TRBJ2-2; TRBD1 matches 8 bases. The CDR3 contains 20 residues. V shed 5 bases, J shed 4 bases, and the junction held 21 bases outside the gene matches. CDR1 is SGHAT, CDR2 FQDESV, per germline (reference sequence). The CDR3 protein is CASSPSLRTAGGDATGELFF. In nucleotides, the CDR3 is TGTGCCAGCAGCCCATCCCTCCGGACCGCAGGGGGCGACGCCACCGGGGAGCTGTTTTTT.